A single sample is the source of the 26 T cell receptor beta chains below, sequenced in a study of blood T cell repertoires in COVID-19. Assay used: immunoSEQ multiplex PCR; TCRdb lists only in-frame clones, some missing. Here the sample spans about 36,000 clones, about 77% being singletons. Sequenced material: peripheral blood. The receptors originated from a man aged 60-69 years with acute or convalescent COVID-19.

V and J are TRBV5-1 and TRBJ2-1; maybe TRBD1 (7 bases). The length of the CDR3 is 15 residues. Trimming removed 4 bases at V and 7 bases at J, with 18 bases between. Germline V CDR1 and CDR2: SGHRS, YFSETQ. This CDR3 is CASSAGGQLLNEQFF. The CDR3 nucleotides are TGCGCCAGCAGCGCCGGGGGACAGCTACTTAATGAGCAGTTCTTC.

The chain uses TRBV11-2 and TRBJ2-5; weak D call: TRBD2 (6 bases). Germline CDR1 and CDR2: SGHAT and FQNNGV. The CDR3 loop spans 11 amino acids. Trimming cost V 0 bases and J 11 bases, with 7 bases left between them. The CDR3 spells CASSLEGGQYF. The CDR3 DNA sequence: TGTGCCAGCAGCTTAGAGGGAGGACAGTACTTC.

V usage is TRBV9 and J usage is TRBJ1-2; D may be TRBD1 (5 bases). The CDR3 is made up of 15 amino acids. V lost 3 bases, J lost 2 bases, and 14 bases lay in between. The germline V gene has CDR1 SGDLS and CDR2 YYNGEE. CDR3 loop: CASSATVSFNYGYTF. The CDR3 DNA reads TGTGCCAGCAGCGCGACAGTTTCGTTCAACTATGGCTACACCTTC.

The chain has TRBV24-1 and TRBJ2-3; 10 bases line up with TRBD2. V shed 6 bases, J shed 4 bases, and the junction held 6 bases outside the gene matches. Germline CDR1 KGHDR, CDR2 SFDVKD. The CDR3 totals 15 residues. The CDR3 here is CATSSSGREADTQYF. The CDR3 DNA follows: TGTGCCACCAGTTCAAGCGGGAGGGAGGCAGATACGCAGTATTTT.

In DNA form, the CDR3 reads TGTGCCAGCAGCCCCCGGACTAGCGGATTCACAGATACGCAGTATTTT. Translated: CASSPRTSGFTDTQYF. The V gene is TRBV9, the J gene TRBJ2-3, with TRBD2 identical over 10 bases. The V and J ends lost 4 bases and 2 bases, in that order; junction bases with no gene match: 7. Germline values: CDR1 SGDLS, CDR2 YYNGEE. The CDR3 consists of 16 residues.

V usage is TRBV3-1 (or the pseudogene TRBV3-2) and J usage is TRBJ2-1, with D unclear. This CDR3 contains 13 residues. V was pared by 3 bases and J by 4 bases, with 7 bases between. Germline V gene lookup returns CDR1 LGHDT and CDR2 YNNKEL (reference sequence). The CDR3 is CASSQNQYNEQFF. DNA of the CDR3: TGTGCCAGCAGCCAGAATCAGTACAATGAGCAGTTCTTC.

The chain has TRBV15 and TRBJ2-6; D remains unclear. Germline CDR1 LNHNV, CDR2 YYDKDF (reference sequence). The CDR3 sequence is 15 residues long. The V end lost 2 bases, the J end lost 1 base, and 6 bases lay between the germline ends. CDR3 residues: CATSRSVSGANVLTF. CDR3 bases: TGTGCCACCAGCAGAAGCGTTTCTGGGGCCAACGTCCTGACTTTC.

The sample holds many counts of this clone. The chain's CDR3 is CASGQSSGNTIYF. The CDR3 coding sequence is TGTGCCAGCGGACAGAGCTCTGGAAACACCATATATTTT. The chain carries TRBV6-5 and TRBJ1-3; TRBD1 is a possible D gene (6 bases). The germline V and J ends were trimmed by 8 bases and 0 bases, with 8 bases remaining between them. The CDR3 length is 13 residues. Germline loops: CDR1 MNHEY, CDR2 SVGAGI.

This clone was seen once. The DNA for the CDR3 is TGTGCCAGCAGTTACTCGAGTACAGGGGGCTTATATGGCTACACCTTC. Translation gives CASSYSSTGGLYGYTF. J is TRBJ1-2 and V is TRBV6-5, with 9 bases identical to TRBD1. The V and J ends lost 0 bases and 5 bases, in that order; junction bases with no gene match: 7. Germline V gene sequence: CDR1 MNHEY, CDR2 SVGAGI. The CDR3 covers 16 residues.

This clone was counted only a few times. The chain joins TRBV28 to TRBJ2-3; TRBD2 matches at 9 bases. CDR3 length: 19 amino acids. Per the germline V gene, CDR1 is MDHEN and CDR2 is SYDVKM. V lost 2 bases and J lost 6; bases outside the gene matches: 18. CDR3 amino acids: CASSLRRLAGFGGGDTQYF. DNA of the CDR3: TGTGCCAGCAGTTTACGAAGGCTAGCGGGATTTGGGGGCGGGGATACGCAGTATTTT.

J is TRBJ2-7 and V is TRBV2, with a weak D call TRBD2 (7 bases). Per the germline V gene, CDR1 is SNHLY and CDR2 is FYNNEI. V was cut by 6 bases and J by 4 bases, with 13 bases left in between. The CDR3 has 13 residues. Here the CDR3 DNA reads TGTGCCAGCAGCGGAGGGGGGGGTTACGAGCAGTACTTC. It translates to CASSGGGGYEQYF. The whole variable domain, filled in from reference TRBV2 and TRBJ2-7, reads EPEVTQTPSHQVTQMGQEVILRCVPISNHLYFYWYRQILGQKVEFLVSFYNNEISEKSEIFDDQFSVERPDGSNFTLKIRSTKLEDSAMYFCASSGGGGYEQYFGPGTRLTVT.

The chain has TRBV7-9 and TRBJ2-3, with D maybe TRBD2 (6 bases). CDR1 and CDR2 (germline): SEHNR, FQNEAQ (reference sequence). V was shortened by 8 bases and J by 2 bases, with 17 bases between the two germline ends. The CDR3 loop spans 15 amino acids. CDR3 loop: CASPPPRDFTDTQYF. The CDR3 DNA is TGTGCCAGCCCCCCTCCTCGGGACTTCACAGATACGCAGTATTTT.

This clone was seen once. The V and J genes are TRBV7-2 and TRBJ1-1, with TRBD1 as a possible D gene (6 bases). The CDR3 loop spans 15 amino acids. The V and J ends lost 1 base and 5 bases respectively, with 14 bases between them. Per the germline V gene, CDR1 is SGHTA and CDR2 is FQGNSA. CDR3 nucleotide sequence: TGTGCCAGCAGCTTAGATAGGGGGAGTCAAACTGAAGCTTTCTTT. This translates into CASSLDRGSQTEAFF.

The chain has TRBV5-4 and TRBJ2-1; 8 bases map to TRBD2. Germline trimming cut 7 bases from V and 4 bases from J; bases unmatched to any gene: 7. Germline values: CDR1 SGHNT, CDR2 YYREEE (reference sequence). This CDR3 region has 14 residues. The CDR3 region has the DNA TGTGCCAGCGGGATAGCGGGACTATACAATGAGCAGTTCTTC. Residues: CASGIAGLYNEQFF.

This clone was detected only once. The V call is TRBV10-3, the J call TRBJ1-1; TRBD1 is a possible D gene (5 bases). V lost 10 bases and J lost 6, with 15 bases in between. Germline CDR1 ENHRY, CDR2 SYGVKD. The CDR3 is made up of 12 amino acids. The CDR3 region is CATGTIEPEAFF. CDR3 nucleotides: TGTGCCACCGGGACTATCGAGCCTGAAGCTTTCTTT.

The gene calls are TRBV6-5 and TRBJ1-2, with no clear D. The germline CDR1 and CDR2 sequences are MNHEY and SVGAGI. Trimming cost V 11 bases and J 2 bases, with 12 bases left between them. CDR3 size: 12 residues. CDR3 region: CASYAVNYGYTF. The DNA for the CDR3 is TGTGCCTCCTATGCGGTAAACTATGGCTACACCTTC.

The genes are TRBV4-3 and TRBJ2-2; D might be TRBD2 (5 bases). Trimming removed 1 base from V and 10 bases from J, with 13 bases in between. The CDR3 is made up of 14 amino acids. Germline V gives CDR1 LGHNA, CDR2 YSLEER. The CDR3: CASSQGPASPELFF. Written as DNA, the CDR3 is TGCGCCAGCAGCCAAGGACCAGCTAGCCCGGAGCTGTTTTTT.

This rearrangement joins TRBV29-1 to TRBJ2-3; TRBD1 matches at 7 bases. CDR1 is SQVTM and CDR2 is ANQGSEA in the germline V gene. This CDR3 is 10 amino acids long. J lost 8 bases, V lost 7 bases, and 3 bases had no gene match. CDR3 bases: TGCAGCGGGTACAGGGGTACGCAGTATTTT. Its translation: CSGYRGTQYF.

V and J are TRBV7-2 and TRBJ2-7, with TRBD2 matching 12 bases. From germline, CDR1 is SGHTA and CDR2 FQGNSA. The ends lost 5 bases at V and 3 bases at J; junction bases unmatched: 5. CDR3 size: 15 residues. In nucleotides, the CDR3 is TGTGCCAGCAGCGAATTGACTAGCGGGAGCTACGAGCAGTACTTC. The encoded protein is CASSELTSGSYEQYF. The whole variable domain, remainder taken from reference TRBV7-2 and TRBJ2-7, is GAGVSQSPSNKVTEKGKDVELRCDPISGHTALYWYRQSLGQGLEFLIYFQGNSAPDKSGLPSDRFSAERTGGSVSTLTIQRTQQEDSAVYLCASSELTSGSYEQYFGPGTRLTVT.

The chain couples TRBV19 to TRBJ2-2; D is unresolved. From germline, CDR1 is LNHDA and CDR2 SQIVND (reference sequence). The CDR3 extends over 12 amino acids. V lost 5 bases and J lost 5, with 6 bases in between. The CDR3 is CASSQRTGELFF. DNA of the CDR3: TGTGCCAGTAGTCAGAGGACCGGGGAGCTGTTTTTT.

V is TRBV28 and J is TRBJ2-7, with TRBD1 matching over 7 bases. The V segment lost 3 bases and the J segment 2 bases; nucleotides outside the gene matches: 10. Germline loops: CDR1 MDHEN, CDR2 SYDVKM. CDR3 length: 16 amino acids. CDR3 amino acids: CASSFLFGTDTYEQYF. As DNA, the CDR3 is TGTGCCAGCAGTTTCCTATTTGGGACAGACACCTACGAGCAGTACTTC.

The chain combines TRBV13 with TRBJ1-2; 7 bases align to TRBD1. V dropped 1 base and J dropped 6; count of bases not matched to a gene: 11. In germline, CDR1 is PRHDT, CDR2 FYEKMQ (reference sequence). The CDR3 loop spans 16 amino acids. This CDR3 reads CASSLDWRGREDGYTF. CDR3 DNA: TGTGCCAGCAGCTTAGATTGGAGGGGGCGGGAGGATGGCTACACCTTC.

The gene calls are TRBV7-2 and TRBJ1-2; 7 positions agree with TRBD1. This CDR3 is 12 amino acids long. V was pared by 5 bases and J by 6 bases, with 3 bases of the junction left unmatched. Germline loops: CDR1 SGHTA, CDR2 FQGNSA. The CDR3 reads CASSPDRHGYTF. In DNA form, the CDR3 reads TGTGCCAGCAGCCCGGACAGGCATGGCTACACCTTC.

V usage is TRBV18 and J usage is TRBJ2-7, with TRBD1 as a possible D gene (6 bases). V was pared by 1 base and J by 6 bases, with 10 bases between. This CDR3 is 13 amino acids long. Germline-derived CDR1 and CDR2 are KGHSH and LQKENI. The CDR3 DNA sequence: TGTGCCAGCTCACCACTATGGGGGCCCGAGCAGTACTTC. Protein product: CASSPLWGPEQYF.

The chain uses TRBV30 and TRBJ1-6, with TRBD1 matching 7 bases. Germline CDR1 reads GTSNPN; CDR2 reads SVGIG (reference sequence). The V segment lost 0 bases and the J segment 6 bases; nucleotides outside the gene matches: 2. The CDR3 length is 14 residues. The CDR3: CAWSVTGVNSPLHF. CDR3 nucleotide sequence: TGTGCCTGGAGTGTAACAGGGGTTAATTCACCCCTCCACTTT.

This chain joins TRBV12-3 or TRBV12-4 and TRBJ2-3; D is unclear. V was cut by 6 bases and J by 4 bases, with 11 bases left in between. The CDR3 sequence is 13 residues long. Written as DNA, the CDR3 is TGTGCCAGCAGGTCAAACGGTGCAGATACGCAGTATTTT. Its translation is CASRSNGADTQYF.